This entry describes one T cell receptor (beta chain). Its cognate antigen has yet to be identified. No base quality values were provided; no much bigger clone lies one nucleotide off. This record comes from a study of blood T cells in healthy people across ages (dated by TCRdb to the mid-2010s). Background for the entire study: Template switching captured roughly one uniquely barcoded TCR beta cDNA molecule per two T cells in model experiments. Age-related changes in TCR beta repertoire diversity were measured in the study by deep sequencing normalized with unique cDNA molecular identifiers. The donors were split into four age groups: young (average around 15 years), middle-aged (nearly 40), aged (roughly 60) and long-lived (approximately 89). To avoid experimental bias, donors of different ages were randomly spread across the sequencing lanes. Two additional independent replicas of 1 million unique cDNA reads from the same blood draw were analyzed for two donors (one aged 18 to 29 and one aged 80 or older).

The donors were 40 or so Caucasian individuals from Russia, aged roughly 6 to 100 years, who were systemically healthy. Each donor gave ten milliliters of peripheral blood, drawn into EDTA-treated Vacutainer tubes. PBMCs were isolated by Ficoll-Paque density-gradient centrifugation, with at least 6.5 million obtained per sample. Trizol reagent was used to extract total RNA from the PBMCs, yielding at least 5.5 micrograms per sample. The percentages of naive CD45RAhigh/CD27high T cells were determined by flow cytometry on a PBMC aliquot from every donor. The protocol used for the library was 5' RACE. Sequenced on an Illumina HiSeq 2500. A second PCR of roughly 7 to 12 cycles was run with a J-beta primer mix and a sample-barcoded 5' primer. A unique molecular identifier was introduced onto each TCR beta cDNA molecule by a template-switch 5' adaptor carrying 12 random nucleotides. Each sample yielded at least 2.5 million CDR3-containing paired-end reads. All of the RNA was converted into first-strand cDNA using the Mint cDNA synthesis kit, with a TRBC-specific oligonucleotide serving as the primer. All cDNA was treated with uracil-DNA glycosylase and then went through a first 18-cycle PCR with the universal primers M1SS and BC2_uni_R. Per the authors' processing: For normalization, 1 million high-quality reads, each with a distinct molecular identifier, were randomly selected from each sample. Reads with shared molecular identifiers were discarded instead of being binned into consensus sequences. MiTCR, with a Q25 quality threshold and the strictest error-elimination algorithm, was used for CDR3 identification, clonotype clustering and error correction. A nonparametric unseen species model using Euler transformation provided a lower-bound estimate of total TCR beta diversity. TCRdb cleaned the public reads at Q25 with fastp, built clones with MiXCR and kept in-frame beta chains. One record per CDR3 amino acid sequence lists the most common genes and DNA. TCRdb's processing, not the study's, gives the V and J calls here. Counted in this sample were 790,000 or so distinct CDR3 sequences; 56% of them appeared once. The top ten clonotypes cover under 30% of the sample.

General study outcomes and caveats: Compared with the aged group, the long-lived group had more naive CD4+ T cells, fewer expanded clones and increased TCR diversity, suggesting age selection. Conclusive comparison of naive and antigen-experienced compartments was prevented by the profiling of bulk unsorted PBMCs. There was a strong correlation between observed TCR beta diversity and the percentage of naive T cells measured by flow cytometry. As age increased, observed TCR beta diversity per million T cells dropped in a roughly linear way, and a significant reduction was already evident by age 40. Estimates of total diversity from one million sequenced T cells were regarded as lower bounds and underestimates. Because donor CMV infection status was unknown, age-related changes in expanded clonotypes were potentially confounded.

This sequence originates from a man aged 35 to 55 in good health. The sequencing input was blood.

CDR3 loop: CASSQDLGWGLLGTDTQYF. The DNA sequence is as follows: TGTGCCAGCAGCCAAGATCTGGGTTGGGGCCTCCTCGGCACAGATACGCAGTATTTT. This chain is built from TRBV4-2 and TRBJ2-3; possibly the D gene is TRBD1, per 5 matching bases. Cut back by 0 bases and 1 base, the V and J ends lie 20 bases apart. CDR1 and CDR2 (LGHNA, YNFKEQ) derive from the germline V gene. The CDR3 runs 19 amino acids, cysteine and phenylalanine included. CDR3 DNA is the only sequence kept; it has 57 bases, read in frame from the first base.